The present T cell receptor (beta chain) was sequenced within a study of cytotoxic CD8 clonotypes in ibrutinib-treated CLL. Looked up from germline, CDR1 is SEHNR and CDR2 is FQNEAQ (reference sequence). This CDR3 spans 15 amino acids. J was trimmed by 9 bases and V by 7 bases; bases with no gene match: 10. Clones were sequenced by immunoSEQ multiplex PCR, and TCRdb holds only the in-frame ones, with some missing. The sample records fewer than 200,000 clones, about four fifths being singletons. Study-wide points: Clonality was higher at baseline than in age-matched healthy donors and tracked circulating CD8+ T-cell counts. Progressing patients had sampling times that differed from those of sustained-remission patients. The study found public clonotypes uncommon, contracting or stable on treatment.

This clone was counted many times. Its antigen is not known. This receptor was taken from a human donor with chronic lymphocytic leukemia. The source material was PBMCs, sampled after 24 months of ibrutinib treatment. The chain combines TRBV7-9 with TRBJ2-3, with 13 bases that match TRBD2. Here the CDR3 reads CASNRLAGGTLTQYF. In DNA, the CDR3 is TGTGCCAGCAACCGACTAGCGGGGGGAACTTTGACGCAGTATTTT.